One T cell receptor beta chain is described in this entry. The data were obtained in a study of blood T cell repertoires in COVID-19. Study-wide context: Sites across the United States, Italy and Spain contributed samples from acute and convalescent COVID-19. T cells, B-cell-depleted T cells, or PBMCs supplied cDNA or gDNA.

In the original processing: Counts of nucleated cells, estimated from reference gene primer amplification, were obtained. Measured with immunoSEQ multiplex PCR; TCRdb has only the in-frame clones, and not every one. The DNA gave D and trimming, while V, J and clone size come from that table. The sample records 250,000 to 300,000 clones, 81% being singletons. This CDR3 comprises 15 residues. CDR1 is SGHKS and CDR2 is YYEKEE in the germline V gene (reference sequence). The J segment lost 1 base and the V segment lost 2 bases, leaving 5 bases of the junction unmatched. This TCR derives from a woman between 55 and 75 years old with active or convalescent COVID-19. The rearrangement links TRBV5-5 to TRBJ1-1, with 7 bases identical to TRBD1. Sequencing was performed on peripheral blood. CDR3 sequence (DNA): TGTGCCAGCAGCTTTGGGACAGTGGGGAACACTGAAGCTTTCTTT. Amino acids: CASSFGTVGNTEAFF.